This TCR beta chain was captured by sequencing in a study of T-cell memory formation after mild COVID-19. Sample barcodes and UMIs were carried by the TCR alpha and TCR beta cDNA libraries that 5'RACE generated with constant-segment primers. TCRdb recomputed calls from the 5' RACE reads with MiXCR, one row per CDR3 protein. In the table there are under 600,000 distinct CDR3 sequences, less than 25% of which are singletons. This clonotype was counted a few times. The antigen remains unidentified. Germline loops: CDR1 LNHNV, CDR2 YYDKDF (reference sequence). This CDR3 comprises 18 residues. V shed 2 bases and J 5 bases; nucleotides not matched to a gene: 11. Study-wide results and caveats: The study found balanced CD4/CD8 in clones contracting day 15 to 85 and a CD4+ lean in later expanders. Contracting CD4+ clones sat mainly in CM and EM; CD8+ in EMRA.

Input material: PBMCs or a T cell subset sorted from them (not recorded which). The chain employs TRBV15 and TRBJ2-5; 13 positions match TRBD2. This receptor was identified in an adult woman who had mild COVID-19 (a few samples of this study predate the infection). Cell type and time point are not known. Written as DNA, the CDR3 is TGTGCCACCAGCAGACCCCCGGTCGGACTAGCGGGAGTCGAGACCCAGTACTTC. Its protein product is CATSRPPVGLAGVETQYF.